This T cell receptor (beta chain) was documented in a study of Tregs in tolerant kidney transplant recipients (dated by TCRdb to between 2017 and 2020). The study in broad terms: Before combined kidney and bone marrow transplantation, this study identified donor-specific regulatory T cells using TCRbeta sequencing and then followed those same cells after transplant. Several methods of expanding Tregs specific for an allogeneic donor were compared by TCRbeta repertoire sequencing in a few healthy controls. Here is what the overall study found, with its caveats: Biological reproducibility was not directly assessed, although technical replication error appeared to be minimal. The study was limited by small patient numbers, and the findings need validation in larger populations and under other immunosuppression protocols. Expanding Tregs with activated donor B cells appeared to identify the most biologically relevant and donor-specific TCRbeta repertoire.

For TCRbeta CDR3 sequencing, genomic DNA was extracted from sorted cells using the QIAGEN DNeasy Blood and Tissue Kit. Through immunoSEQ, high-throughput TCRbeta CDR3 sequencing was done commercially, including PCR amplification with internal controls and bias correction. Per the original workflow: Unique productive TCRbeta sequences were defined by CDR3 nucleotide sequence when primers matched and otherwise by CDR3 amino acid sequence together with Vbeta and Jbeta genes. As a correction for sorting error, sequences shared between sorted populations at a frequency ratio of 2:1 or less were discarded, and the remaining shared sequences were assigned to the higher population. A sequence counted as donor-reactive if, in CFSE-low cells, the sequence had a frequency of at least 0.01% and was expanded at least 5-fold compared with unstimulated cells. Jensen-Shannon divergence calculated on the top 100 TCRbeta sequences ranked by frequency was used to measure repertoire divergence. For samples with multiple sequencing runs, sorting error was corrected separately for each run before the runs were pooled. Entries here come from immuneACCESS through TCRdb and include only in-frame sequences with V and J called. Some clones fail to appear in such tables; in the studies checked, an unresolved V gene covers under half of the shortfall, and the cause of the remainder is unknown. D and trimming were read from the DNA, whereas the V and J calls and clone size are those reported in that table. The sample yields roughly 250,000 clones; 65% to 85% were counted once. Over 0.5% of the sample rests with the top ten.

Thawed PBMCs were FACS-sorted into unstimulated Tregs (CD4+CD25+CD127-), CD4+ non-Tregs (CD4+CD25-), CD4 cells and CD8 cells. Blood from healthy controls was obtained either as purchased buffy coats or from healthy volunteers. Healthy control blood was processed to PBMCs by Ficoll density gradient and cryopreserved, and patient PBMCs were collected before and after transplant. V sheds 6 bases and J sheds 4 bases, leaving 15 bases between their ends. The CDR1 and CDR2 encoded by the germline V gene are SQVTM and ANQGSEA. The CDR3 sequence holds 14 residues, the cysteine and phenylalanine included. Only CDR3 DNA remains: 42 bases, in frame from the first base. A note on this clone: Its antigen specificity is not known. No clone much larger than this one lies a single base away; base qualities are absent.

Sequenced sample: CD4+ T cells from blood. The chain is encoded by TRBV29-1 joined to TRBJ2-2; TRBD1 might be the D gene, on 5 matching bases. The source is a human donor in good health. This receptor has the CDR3 CSVPKSQGTGELFF. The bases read TGCAGCGTCCCGAAGAGCCAGGGCACCGGGGAGCTGTTTTTT.